Presented here are 17 T cell receptor beta chains from one specimen sequenced in a study of blood T cell repertoires in COVID-19. Sequencing was performed with immunoSEQ multiplex PCR; in TCRdb, only in-frame clones are kept and a portion is missing. Here the sample spans some 65,000 clones, roughly nine tenths being singletons. The sequenced sample was peripheral blood. The receptors were gathered from a man between 60 and 70 years old with acute or convalescent COVID-19.

The V gene is TRBV5-6, the J gene TRBJ1-2; 10 bases map to TRBD1. Germline trimming cut 4 bases from V and 2 bases from J; bases unmatched to any gene: 2. This CDR3 contains 14 residues. Germline V gene data show CDR1 as SGHDT and CDR2 as YYEEEE. This chain's CDR3 is CASSPGQGNYGYTF. As DNA, the CDR3 is TGTGCCAGCAGCCCGGGACAGGGGAACTATGGCTACACCTTC.

The chain employs TRBV29-1 and TRBJ1-2; 9 bases map to TRBD1. J was trimmed by 2 bases and V by 2 bases; bases with no gene match: 9. The germline CDR1 and CDR2 sequences are SQVTM and ANQGSEA. CDR3 size: 16 residues. CDR3 in amino acids: CSVERTGERWNYGYTF. DNA of the CDR3: TGCAGCGTTGAAAGGACAGGGGAAAGGTGGAACTATGGCTACACCTTC. Drawing the rest from reference TRBV29-1 and TRBJ1-2, the complete variable domain is SAVISQKPSRDICQRGTSLTIQCQVDSQVTMMFWYRQQPGQSLTLIATANQGSEATYESGFVIDKFPISRPNLTFSTLTVSNMSPEDSSIYLCSVERTGERWNYGYTFGSGTRLTVV.

The chain has TRBV14 and TRBJ1-6; D is perhaps TRBD1 (5 bases). V was pared by 3 bases and J by 5 bases, with 8 bases between. The CDR3 runs 14 residues. In germline, CDR1 is SGHDN, CDR2 FVKESK. The CDR3 bases are TGTGCCAGCAGCCAGGAGACAGATAATTCACCCCTCCACTTT. It specifies CASSQETDNSPLHF. Looking up the rest from reference TRBV14 and TRBJ1-6 gives the full variable domain: EAGVTQFPSHSVIEKGQTVTLRCDPISGHDNLYWYRRVMGKEIKFLLHFVKESKQDESGMPNNRFLAERTGGTYSTLKVQPAELEDSGVYFCASSQETDNSPLHFGNGTRLTVT.

The J gene is TRBJ1-2, the V gene TRBV19; 9 positions agree with TRBD1. This CDR3 comprises 15 residues. The trim removed 9 bases at V and 4 bases at J, leaving 12 bases unmatched. Germline CDR1 reads LNHDA; CDR2 reads SQIVND (reference sequence). CDR3 nucleotide sequence: TGTGCCAGCCAGCCGGGGGGACAGGGAAGCTATGGCTACACCTTC. It codes for CASQPGGQGSYGYTF. The full variable domain, its missing parts supplied by reference TRBV19 and TRBJ1-2, is DGGITQSPKYLFRKEGQNVTLSCEQNLNHDAMYWYRQDPGQGLRLIYYSQIVNDFQKGDIAEGYSVSREKKESFPLTVTSAQKNPTAFYLCASQPGGQGSYGYTFGSGTRLTVV.

The chain carries TRBV24-1 and TRBJ2-1, with D perhaps TRBD2 (5 bases). The CDR3 is made up of 16 amino acids. The V end was cut by 0 bases, the J end by 3 bases, with 11 bases between. The V gene's germline CDR1 is KGHDR and CDR2 SFDVKD. In DNA, the CDR3 is TGTGCCACCAGTGATTTGCCCAGCGGCGTCTACAATGAGCAGTTCTTC. Translated, it gives CATSDLPSGVYNEQFF.

The chain has TRBV11-2 and TRBJ1-2; the match to TRBD1 covers 11 bases. Germline CDR1 reads SGHAT; CDR2 reads FQNNGV. This CDR3 spans 14 amino acids. J gave up 8 bases and V 5 bases, and 7 bases lay outside the gene matches. CDR3 DNA sequence: TGTGCCAGCAGCATCGGACAGGGGGCCGGCGGCTACACCTTC. This translates into CASSIGQGAGGYTF.

This chain links TRBV5-8 with TRBJ1-1; TRBD1 matches at 10 bases. The V segment lost 6 bases and the J segment 6 bases; nucleotides outside the gene matches: 8. The germline gives CDR1 SGHTS, CDR2 YDEGEE. The CDR3 runs to 14 residues. The CDR3 loop reads CASKGTGDLAEAFF. The CDR3 coding sequence is TGTGCCAGCAAGGGGACAGGGGACTTGGCTGAAGCTTTCTTT.

This sequence joins TRBV7-3 and TRBJ2-1, with D perhaps TRBD2 (6 bases). Looked up from germline, CDR1 is SGHTA and CDR2 is FQGTGA. This CDR3 contains 16 residues. Trimming left V 6 bases short and J 6 bases short, with 21 bases between. The CDR3 region is CASSRTTSGGTNEQFF. The CDR3 DNA reads TGTGCCAGCAGTCGAACGACTAGTGGTGGCACCAATGAGCAGTTCTTC.

The chain links TRBV19 to TRBJ2-5; 8 bases are a match to TRBD2. Unmatched junction bases numbered 3, after V lost 1 base and J lost 5 bases. This CDR3 spans 14 amino acids. CDR1 and CDR2 (germline): LNHDA, SQIVND (reference sequence). The CDR3 bases are TGTGCCAGTAGTATAGCGGGGGGGCCGGAGACCCAGTACTTC. Translating it yields CASSIAGGPETQYF.

The gene calls are TRBV15 and TRBJ2-2, with D perhaps matching TRBD1 (6 bases). V was cut by 0 bases and J by 5 bases, with 22 bases left in between. Germline V gene lookup returns CDR1 LNHNV and CDR2 YYDKDF (reference sequence). This CDR3 has 19 amino acids. The CDR3 nucleotides read TGTGCCACCAGCAGAGATAGCAGGGGTGGTGCAGGAGGTACCGGGGAGCTGTTTTTT. This sequence encodes CATSRDSRGGAGGTGELFF. Variable domain in full (rest from reference TRBV15 and TRBJ2-2): DAMVIQNPRYQVTQFGKPVTLSCSQTLNHNVMYWYQQKSSQAPKLLFHYYDKDFNNEADTPDNFQSRRPNTSFCFLDIRSPGLGDTAMYLCATSRDSRGGAGGTGELFFGEGSRLTVL.

The rearrangement uses TRBV5-6 and TRBJ2-1, with D perhaps TRBD2 (5 bases). The CDR3 extends over 14 amino acids. Germline CDR1 and CDR2: SGHDT and YYEEEE. Trimming shortened V by 2 bases and J by 7 bases, and 13 bases separated the two germline ends. The CDR3 sequence is CASSFTPRENEQFF. The CDR3 nucleotides read TGTGCCAGCAGCTTCACCCCTAGGGAGAATGAGCAGTTCTTC.

The table lists this clone with a count of one. The chain uses TRBV7-2 and TRBJ1-1, with 7 bases identical to TRBD1. V dropped 4 bases and J dropped 0; count of bases not matched to a gene: 5. This CDR3 spans 15 amino acids. Germline V gene data show CDR1 as SGHTA and CDR2 as FQGNSA. CDR3: CASSSQTGLNTEAFF. The CDR3 bases are TGTGCCAGCAGCTCCCAGACAGGGTTGAACACTGAAGCTTTCTTT.

The J gene is TRBJ1-1, the V gene TRBV6-5; 9 nucleotides line up with TRBD1. This CDR3 contains 15 residues. CDR1 and CDR2 from the germline V gene are MNHEY and SVGAGI. V was clipped by 5 bases and J by 1 base; unmatched bases: 5. The CDR3: CASSQRTGANTEAFF. DNA of the CDR3: TGTGCCAGCAGTCAAAGGACAGGGGCGAACACTGAAGCTTTCTTT.

This rearrangement joins TRBV6-6 to TRBJ2-2, with a tentative D call TRBD2 (6 bases). In germline, CDR1 is MNHNY, CDR2 SVGAGI (reference sequence). The CDR3 runs to 14 residues. V lost 7 bases and J lost 4, with 13 bases in between. The CDR3, as DNA: TGTGCCAGCATCTCGGGACTCAGCACCGGGGAGCTGTTTTTT. Amino acids: CASISGLSTGELFF.

The chain combines TRBV6-6 with TRBJ1-2, with 12 positions matching TRBD1. CDR1 and CDR2 (germline): MNHNY, SVGAGI (reference sequence). V lost 5 bases and J lost 4; bases outside the gene matches: 8. This CDR3 is 16 amino acids long. This CDR3 is CASSPGTGGFFYGYTF. DNA for the CDR3: TGTGCCAGCAGTCCCGGGACAGGGGGCTTCTTCTATGGCTACACCTTC.

The V call is TRBV6-5, the J call TRBJ1-1; TRBD1 aligns across 7 bases. The CDR3 extends over 12 amino acids. Germline V gene data show CDR1 as MNHEY and CDR2 as SVGAGI. The ends lost 6 bases at V and 5 bases at J; junction bases unmatched: 3. CDR3 loop: CASRTGRTEAFF. DNA of the CDR3: TGTGCCAGCAGGACAGGGCGGACTGAAGCTTTCTTT.

This chain uses TRBV5-6 with TRBJ2-2; D perhaps matches TRBD2 (6 bases). Germline-derived CDR1 and CDR2 are SGHDT and YYEEEE. Between the trimmed V and J ends, which lost 4 bases and 2 bases, there was a span of 12 bases. The CDR3 has 15 residues. This chain's CDR3 is CASSRGNRNTGELFF. Here the CDR3 DNA reads TGTGCCAGCAGCCGGGGGAACCGAAACACCGGGGAGCTGTTTTTT.